The present T cell receptor (beta chain) was sequenced within a study of CD8 T cells in Susac syndrome. CDR1 and CDR2 (germline): MNHEY, SMNVEV (reference sequence). The CDR3 runs to 13 residues. V lost 5 bases and J 4 bases, leaving 12 bases between the germline ends. Reverse transcription of roughly 0.45 to 1 ug RNA used random hexamers. Amplification of the TCR beta CDR3 was carried out by immunoSEQ multiplex PCR, which spanned a total of 54 Vbeta and 13 Jbeta segments. A single record per CDR3 protein comes from TCRdb applying MiXCR to the immunoSEQ multiplex PCR reads. The repertoire consists of about 300,000 distinct CDR3 sequences, with approximately 90% occurring once and the leading ten covering approximately 0.2%. Negative isolation was used for CD8+ and CD4+ T cells, and FACS enrichment was applied to TEMRA cells.

The chain combines TRBV27 with TRBJ2-7; D is uncertain. Sequenced material: CD8+ T cells from PBMCs. The TCR was taken from a human donor with multiple sclerosis. The CDR3 loop reads CASSPSHLYEQYF. Written as DNA, the CDR3 is TGTGCCAGCAGTCCTTCCCACCTATACGAGCAGTACTTC.